These T cell receptor beta chains were read from a single sample in a study of vaccination and CD4 T cells after COVID-19. TCRdb recomputed calls from the PCR reads with MiXCR, one row per CDR3 protein. The sample has over 15,000 distinct CDR3 sequences, around 47% seen once; the top ten hold approximately 7%. The antigens these receptors bind are not known. Here the sequenced sample was CD4+ T cells from blood, cultured in vitro, taken after SARS-CoV-2 vaccination. All receptors derive from a human donor who had recovered from COVID-19. CDR3s include the opening cysteine and the closing phenylalanine or tryptophan. The D gene is left open where the match is weak. The size of a clone is reported for some rows only, either as once, few or many, or as a class for expanded clones.

clone_size,d_call,v_call,j_call,cdr3_nt,cdr3_aa
few,TRBD2,TRBV28,TRBJ2-7,TGTGCCAGCAGCACTAGCGGGAGTTATGAGCAGTACTTC,CASSTSGSYEQYF
few,NA,TRBV19,TRBJ2-2,TGTGCCAGTAGAGGCAGGGGGAACACCGGGGAGCTGTTTTTT,CASRGRGNTGELFF
NA,NA,TRBV20-1,TRBJ2-7,TGCAGTGCTAGGCCCGGGTCGGGGGAGCAGTACTTC,CSARPGSGEQYF
NA,TRBD2,TRBV27,TRBJ2-7,TGTGCCAGCAGTACCCTAGCGGGAGCCTGCCACGAGCAGTACTTC,CASSTLAGACHEQYF
NA,TRBD1,TRBV10-1,TRBJ1-3,TGCGCCAGCAGGGGGAAAGGGACAGCGCCTGGAAACACCATATATTTT,CASRGKGTAPGNTIYF
NA,TRBD2,TRBV11-2,TRBJ2-1,TGTGCCAGCAGCTACCGCGGAGCGGGAGTCTTCGATGAGCAGTTCTTC,CASSYRGAGVFDEQFF
NA,NA,TRBV19,TRBJ2-5,TGTGCCAGTAGTATAGAGCGGCAAGAGACCCAGTACTTC,CASSIERQETQYF
NA,NA,TRBV15,TRBJ1-2,TGTGCCACCAGCAGAGTGGATGTCGCTGGCTACACCTTC,CATSRVDVAGYTF
medium-sized,NA,TRBV7-8,TRBJ1-5,TGTGCCAGCAGCTTAGCTTACGGGGGGCGCGAGCCCCAGCATTTT,CASSLAYGGREPQHF
NA,NA,TRBV7-7,TRBJ2-2,TGTGCTAGCAGCCCCACCACCACCGGGGAGCTGTTTTTT,CASSPTTTGELFF
few,NA,TRBV6-1,TRBJ2-2,TGTGCCAGCAGTGACCAGGGCGGGACGGTCGGGGAGCTGTTTTTT,CASSDQGGTVGELFF
NA,NA,TRBV10-3,TRBJ2-3,TGTGCCATCGGGGACCCAGATACGCAGTATTTT,CAIGDPDTQYF
NA,TRBD1,TRBV28,TRBJ2-6,TGTGCCAGCAGGAGACAGGGCTCGCGCCCTGGGGCCAACGTCCTGACTTTC,CASRRQGSRPGANVLTF
NA,NA,TRBV2,TRBJ1-5,TGTGCCAGCACTGGGACAAGACATAGCAATCAGCCCCAGCATTTT,CASTGTRHSNQPQHF
NA,NA,TRBV20-1,TRBJ2-1,TGCAGTGCGTTAGTCAATGAGCAGTTCTTC,CSALVNEQFF
NA,NA,TRBV20-1,TRBJ2-1,TGCAGTGCTACAATGAACAGATGGGATGAGCAGTTCTTC,CSATMNRWDEQFF
NA,TRBD2,TRBV28,TRBJ2-1,TGTGCCAGCAGAGGGACTAGCGGGGCCCTAAGCTACAATGAGCAGTTCTTC,CASRGTSGALSYNEQFF
NA,TRBD1,TRBV28,TRBJ2-7,TGTGCCAGCAGGGGGACCGGGACAGGGAACGAGCAGTACTTC,CASRGTGTGNEQYF
few,NA,TRBV7-9,TRBJ2-3,TGTGCCAGCAGGTTCAAGGGCACCACAGATACGCAGTATTTT,CASRFKGTTDTQYF
few,TRBD1,TRBV7-9,TRBJ1-1,TGTGCCAGCAGCGATGGGACAGGCACTATGAACACTGAAGCTTTCTTT,CASSDGTGTMNTEAFF
NA,NA,TRBV7-6,TRBJ2-1,TGTGCCAGCAGTCCAGATTCCGGTGAGCAGTTCTTC,CASSPDSGEQFF
few,NA,TRBV20-1,TRBJ2-3,TGCAGTGCTCTCGACTTGTTGACAGATACGCAGTATTTT,CSALDLLTDTQYF
NA,NA,TRBV5-1,TRBJ1-2,TGCGCCAGCAGCTGGGAAGGGGAGGAATATGGCTACACCTTC,CASSWEGEEYGYTF
NA,TRBD1,TRBV7-6,TRBJ2-5,TGTGCCAGCAGCTCAATGCGGACAGGGGGCTTCGACCAAGAGACCCAGTACTTC,CASSSMRTGGFDQETQYF
few,TRBD1,TRBV6-1,TRBJ2-6,TGTGCCAGTCGGGACAGGGGGTCTGGGGCCAACGTCCTGACTTTC,CASRDRGSGANVLTF
NA,NA,TRBV5-1,TRBJ2-3,TGCGCCAGCAGAATGGACTATAGCACAGATACGCAGTATTTT,CASRMDYSTDTQYF
NA,TRBD2,TRBV20-1,TRBJ2-1,TGCAGTGCTAGGTCTAGCGGGAGGGCCTCCTACAATGAGCAGTTCTTC,CSARSSGRASYNEQFF
few,TRBD2,TRBV6-1,TRBJ2-7,TGTGCCAGCAGCCGAGGACCGGGACTAGCGGAATACGAGCAGTACTTC,CASSRGPGLAEYEQYF
NA,NA,TRBV6-1,TRBJ2-7,TGTGCCAGCAGGAAGGACCCGACGGGCTCCTACGAGCAGTACTTC,CASRKDPTGSYEQYF
few,NA,TRBV12-3/TRBV12-4,TRBJ1-1,TGTGCCAGCAGGGGGGGGCAGGGCTTTATGAACACTGAAGCTTTCTTT,CASRGGQGFMNTEAFF
NA,NA,TRBV20-1,TRBJ2-2,TGCAGTGCCCCTGAATTCCCGAACACCGGGGAGCTGTTTTTT,CSAPEFPNTGELFF
NA,NA,TRBV9,TRBJ2-2,TGTGCCAGCAGCAGAGACGGGTGGAGCGGGGAGCTGTTTTTT,CASSRDGWSGELFF
few,NA,TRBV24-1,TRBJ2-3,TGTGCCACCAGTGACGGGCAGCTCCGCACAGATACGCAGTATTTT,CATSDGQLRTDTQYF
NA,TRBD2,TRBV20-1,TRBJ2-5,TGCAGTGCTAGAGGACTAGCGCTTATAGAGACCCAGTACTTC,CSARGLALIETQYF
NA,TRBD1,TRBV6-5,TRBJ1-2,TGTGCCAGCAGTTACTCTAGTTCCCGGGACAGGGGCTATGGCTACACCTTC,CASSYSSSRDRGYGYTF
medium-sized,NA,TRBV20-1,TRBJ2-3,TGCAGTGCTAGGACATTGAGGGTCTCTAGTTCTAGCACAGATACGCAGTATTTT,CSARTLRVSSSSTDTQYF
NA,NA,TRBV6-1,TRBJ2-6,TGTGCCAGCAGTGTCTTCTCTGGGGCCAACGTCCTGACTTTC,CASSVFSGANVLTF
once,NA,TRBV7-9,TRBJ2-7,TGTGCCAGCAGCCCCCCGACTGTCTACGAGCAGTACTTC,CASSPPTVYEQYF
NA,NA,TRBV18,TRBJ2-7,TGTGCCAGCTCACCAGAGGTTACCTACGAGCAGTACTTC,CASSPEVTYEQYF
NA,NA,TRBV20-1,TRBJ2-1,TGCAGCGTAGAGAATGAGCAGTTCTTC,CSVENEQFF
NA,NA,TRBV20-1,TRBJ2-7,TGCAGTGCTAACGTCGCGGGAAGTCTCTACGAGCAGTACTTC,CSANVAGSLYEQYF
NA,NA,TRBV27,TRBJ1-4,TGTGCCAGCAGTTCCTTAGAAACAAATGAAAAACTGTTTTTT,CASSSLETNEKLFF
few,NA,TRBV6-1,TRBJ2-4,TGTGCCAGCAGAGGACCGCTCCCCAAAAACATTCAGTACTTC,CASRGPLPKNIQYF
NA,NA,TRBV6-2/TRBV6-3,TRBJ1-5,TGTGCCAGCAGTTTGGGGGGGGGGGGAACCCAGCCCCAGCATTTT,CASSLGGGGTQPQHF
few,TRBD1,TRBV28,TRBJ1-5,TGTGCCAGCAGTGTCCAGGGACAGGGAACTCAGCCCCAGCATTTT,CASSVQGQGTQPQHF
NA,TRBD2,TRBV2,TRBJ2-2,TGTGCCAGCAGTGGGGGTAGCGGGAGTGTACAGACCGGGGAGCTGTTTTTT,CASSGGSGSVQTGELFF
medium-sized,TRBD1,TRBV28,TRBJ1-1,TGTGCCAGCAGAAGGACAGGGGGCGAGCCTGAAGCTTTCTTT,CASRRTGGEPEAFF